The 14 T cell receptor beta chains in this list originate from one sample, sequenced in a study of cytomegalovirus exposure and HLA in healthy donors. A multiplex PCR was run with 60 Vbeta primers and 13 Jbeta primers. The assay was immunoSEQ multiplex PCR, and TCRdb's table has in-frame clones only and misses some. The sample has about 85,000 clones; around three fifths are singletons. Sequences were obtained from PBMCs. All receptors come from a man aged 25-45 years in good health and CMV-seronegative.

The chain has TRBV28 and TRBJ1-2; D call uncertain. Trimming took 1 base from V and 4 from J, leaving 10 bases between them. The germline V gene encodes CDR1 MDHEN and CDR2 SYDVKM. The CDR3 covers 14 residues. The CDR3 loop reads CASSLFSESYGYTF. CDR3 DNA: TGTGCCAGCAGTTTATTCAGCGAAAGCTATGGCTACACCTTC.

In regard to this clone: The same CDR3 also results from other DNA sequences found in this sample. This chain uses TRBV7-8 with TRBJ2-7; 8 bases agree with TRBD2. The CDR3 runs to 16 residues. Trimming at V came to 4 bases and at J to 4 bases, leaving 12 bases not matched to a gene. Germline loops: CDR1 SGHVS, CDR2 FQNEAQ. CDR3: CASSYGIGLAGYEQYF. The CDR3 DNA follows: TGTGCCAGCAGCTACGGAATAGGGCTAGCGGGTTACGAGCAGTACTTC.

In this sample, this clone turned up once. Here the CDR3 DNA reads TGTGCCAGCAGCCTAGGGGACATCACCCGAAAAGAGACCCAGTACTTC. Protein product: CASSLGDITRKETQYF. The gene calls are TRBV11-3 and TRBJ2-5, with TRBD1 as a possible D gene (6 bases). Trimming cost V 5 bases and J 3 bases, with 19 bases left between them. CDR1 is SGHNT, CDR2 YENEEA, per germline. The CDR3 is made up of 16 amino acids.

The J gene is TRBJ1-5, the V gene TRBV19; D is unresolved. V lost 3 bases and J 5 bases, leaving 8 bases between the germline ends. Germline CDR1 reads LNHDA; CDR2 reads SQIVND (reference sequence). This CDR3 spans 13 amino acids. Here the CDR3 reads CASSILVDQPQHF. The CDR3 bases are TGTGCCAGTAGTATTTTAGTGGATCAGCCCCAGCATTTT.

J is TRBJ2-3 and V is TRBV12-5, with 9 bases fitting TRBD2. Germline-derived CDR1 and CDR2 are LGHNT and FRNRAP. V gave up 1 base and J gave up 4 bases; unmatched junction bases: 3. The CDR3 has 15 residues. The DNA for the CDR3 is TGTGCTAGTGGTTTGGGACTAGCGGCCCCAGATACGCAGTATTTT. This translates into CASGLGLAAPDTQYF.

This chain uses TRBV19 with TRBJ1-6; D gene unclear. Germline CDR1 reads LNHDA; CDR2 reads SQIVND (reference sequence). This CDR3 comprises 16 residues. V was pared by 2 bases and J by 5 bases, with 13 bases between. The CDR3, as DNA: TGTGCCAGTAGTATAAAGGCAGGACTAAATAATTCACCCCTCCACTTT. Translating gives CASSIKAGLNNSPLHF. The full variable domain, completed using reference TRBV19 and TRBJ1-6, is DGGITQSPKYLFRKEGQNVTLSCEQNLNHDAMYWYRQDPGQGLRLIYYSQIVNDFQKGDIAEGYSVSREKKESFPLTVTSAQKNPTAFYLCASSIKAGLNNSPLHFGNGTRLTVT.

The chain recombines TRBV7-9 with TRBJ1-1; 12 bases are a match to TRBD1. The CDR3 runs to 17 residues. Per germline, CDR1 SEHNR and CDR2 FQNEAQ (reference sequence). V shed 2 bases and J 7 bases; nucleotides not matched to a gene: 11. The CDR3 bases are TGTGCCAGCAGCTTACCCGGGACAGGGGGCTTTTTCCTTGAAGCTTTCTTT. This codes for CASSLPGTGGFFLEAFF.

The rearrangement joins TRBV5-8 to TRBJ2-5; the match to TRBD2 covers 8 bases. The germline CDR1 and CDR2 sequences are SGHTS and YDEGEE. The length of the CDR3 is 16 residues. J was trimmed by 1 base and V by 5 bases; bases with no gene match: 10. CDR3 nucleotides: TGTGCCAGCAGTGCGTTGGGGACTAGATTCCAAGAGACCCAGTACTTC. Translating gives CASSALGTRFQETQYF.

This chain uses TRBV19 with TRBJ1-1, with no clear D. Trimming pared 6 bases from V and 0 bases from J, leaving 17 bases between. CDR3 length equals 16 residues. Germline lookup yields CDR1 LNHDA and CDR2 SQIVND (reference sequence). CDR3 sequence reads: CASRVALGRVNTEAFF. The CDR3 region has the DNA TGTGCCAGTAGGGTAGCTTTGGGGAGGGTGAACACTGAAGCTTTCTTT.

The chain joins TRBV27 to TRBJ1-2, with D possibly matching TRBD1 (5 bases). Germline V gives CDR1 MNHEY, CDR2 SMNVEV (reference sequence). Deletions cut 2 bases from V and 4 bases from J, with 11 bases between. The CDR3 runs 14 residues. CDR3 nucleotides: TGTGCCAGCAGTTTAACCCGACAGAGCTATGGCTACACCTTC. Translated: CASSLTRQSYGYTF.

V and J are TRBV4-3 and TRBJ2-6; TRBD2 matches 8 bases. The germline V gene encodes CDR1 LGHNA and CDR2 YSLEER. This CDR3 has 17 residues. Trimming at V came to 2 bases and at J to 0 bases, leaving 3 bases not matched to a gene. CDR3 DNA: TGCGCCAGCAGCCAACTAGCGGGCAACTCTGGGGCCAACGTCCTGACTTTC. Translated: CASSQLAGNSGANVLTF.

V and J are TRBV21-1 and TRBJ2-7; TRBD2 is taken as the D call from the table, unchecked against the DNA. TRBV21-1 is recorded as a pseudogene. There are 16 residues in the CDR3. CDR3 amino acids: CASSPRRYDGSGEQYF. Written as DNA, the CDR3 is TGTGCCAGCAGCCCCCGAAGGTATGACGGTTCGGGCGAGCAGTACTTC.

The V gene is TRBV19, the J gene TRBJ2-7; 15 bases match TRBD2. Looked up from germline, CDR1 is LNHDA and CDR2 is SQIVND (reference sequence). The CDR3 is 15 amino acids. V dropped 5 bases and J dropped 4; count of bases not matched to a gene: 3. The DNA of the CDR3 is TGTGCCAGTAGTCGGGGACTAGCGGGGGGATACGAGCAGTACTTC. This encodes CASSRGLAGGYEQYF.

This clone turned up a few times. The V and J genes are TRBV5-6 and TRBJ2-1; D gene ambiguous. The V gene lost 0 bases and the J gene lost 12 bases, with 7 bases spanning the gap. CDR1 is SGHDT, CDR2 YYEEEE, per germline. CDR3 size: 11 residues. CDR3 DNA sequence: TGTGCCAGCAGCTTGGGAATCGGGCAGTTCTTC. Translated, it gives CASSLGIGQFF.